The 17 T cell receptor beta chains given below trace back to one sample, sequenced in a study of blood T cell repertoires in COVID-19. The method was immunoSEQ multiplex PCR; TCRdb's version includes in-frame clones alone and lacks a portion of them. The sample includes almost 350,000 clones, around nine tenths seen only once; the top ten take 1%. Sequencing was carried out using PBMCs or T cells enriched from blood (not recorded which). All receptors derive from a woman between 25 and 40 years old who had been exposed to COVID-19.

This chain connects TRBV27 to TRBJ1-4; tentatively, D is TRBD1 (6 bases). The V gene lost 4 bases and the J gene lost 6 bases, with 15 bases spanning the gap. The CDR3 covers 15 residues. Germline V gene lookup returns CDR1 MNHEY and CDR2 SMNVEV (reference sequence). The CDR3 reads CASSWGHSKHEKLFF. In DNA, the CDR3 is TGTGCCAGCAGTTGGGGACATAGTAAGCATGAAAAACTGTTTTTT.

V and J are TRBV9 and TRBJ2-3; 11 nucleotides align to TRBD2. This CDR3 has 16 amino acids. V gave up 4 bases and J gave up 5 bases; unmatched junction bases: 9. Germline-derived CDR1 and CDR2 are SGDLS and YYNGEE. The CDR3 is CASSPQWGTSGDTQYF. In nucleotides, the CDR3 is TGTGCCAGCAGCCCGCAATGGGGGACTAGCGGAGATACGCAGTATTTT.

This rearrangement joins TRBV10-3 to TRBJ1-3; perhaps TRBD1 as D (6 bases). Germline loops: CDR1 ENHRY, CDR2 SYGVKD. The CDR3 spans 15 residues. V shed 4 bases and J shed 0 bases, with 10 bases lying between them. CDR3 in amino acids: CAISAGTSSGNTIYF. The CDR3 DNA is TGTGCCATCAGTGCCGGGACAAGCTCTGGAAACACCATATATTTT.

This sequence joins TRBV7-3 and TRBJ1-1, with D uncertain. The CDR3 loop spans 13 amino acids. V was cut by 4 bases and J by 4 bases, with 10 bases left in between. Germline CDR1 SGHTA, CDR2 FQGTGA. The CDR3 bases are TGTGCCAGCAGCTCCCGTGGAGGCACTGAAGCTTTCTTT. Its protein is CASSSRGGTEAFF.

The V gene is TRBV5-4, the J gene TRBJ2-5, with D maybe TRBD1 (6 bases). The germline V gene has CDR1 SGHNT and CDR2 YYREEE (reference sequence). V lost 1 base, J lost 6 bases, and 19 bases lay in between. The CDR3 is 16 amino acids. The DNA for the CDR3 is TGTGCCAGCAGCTTGCCGCTGGACAGACAAGGGAAGACCCAGTACTTC. It is translated as CASSLPLDRQGKTQYF.

This clone was observed once. The chain carries TRBV7-6 and TRBJ2-3; D perhaps matches TRBD2 (6 bases). There are 17 residues in the CDR3. Germline loops: CDR1 SGHVS, CDR2 FNYEAQ. Trimming stripped 6 bases from V and 4 bases from J, with 23 bases between. The CDR3 DNA reads as TGTGCCAGCAGGCCCCGGATAGCAGGAGGGCCTCCAGATACGCAGTATTTT. Translation: CASRPRIAGGPPDTQYF. The whole variable domain, filled in from reference TRBV7-6 and TRBJ2-3, reads GAGVSQSPRYKVTKRGQDVALRCDPISGHVSLYWYRQALGQGPEFLTYFNYEAQQDKSGLPNDRFSAERPEGSISTLTIQRTEQRDSAMYRCASRPRIAGGPPDTQYFGPGTRLTVL.

The chain recombines TRBV11-3 with TRBJ2-2, with 7 bases identical to TRBD2. The ends lost 6 bases at V and 3 bases at J; junction bases unmatched: 4. Germline loops: CDR1 SGHNT, CDR2 YENEEA. The CDR3 is 14 amino acids. CDR3 nucleotide sequence: TGTGCCAGCAGACCGGGACTATACACCGGGGAGCTGTTTTTT. The encoded protein is CASRPGLYTGELFF.

This clone was seen a handful of times. The chain carries TRBV18 and TRBJ1-4, with TRBD1 as a possible D gene (5 bases). The germline V gene encodes CDR1 KGHSH and CDR2 LQKENI. V was trimmed by 6 bases and J by 8 bases, leaving 13 bases between them. This CDR3 has 13 residues. CDR3 sequence (DNA): TGTGCCAGCTCCGAAGACAGTCAGGAAAAACTGTTTTTT. This translates into CASSEDSQEKLFF.

The chain uses TRBV6-5 and TRBJ1-2; TRBD1 aligns across 7 bases. The V and J ends lost 5 bases and 1 base, in that order; junction bases with no gene match: 4. The CDR3 extends over 14 amino acids. Germline loops: CDR1 MNHEY, CDR2 SVGAGI. The CDR3 nucleotides are TGTGCCAGCAGTCGCGGACAGGTTAACTATGGCTACACCTTC. As protein: CASSRGQVNYGYTF.

The chain links TRBV9 to TRBJ1-1; TRBD1 matches 9 bases. This CDR3 comprises 15 residues. V dropped 0 bases and J dropped 11; count of bases not matched to a gene: 11. CDR1 and CDR2 (germline): SGDLS, YYNGEE. The CDR3 DNA sequence: TGTGCCAGCAGCGTAGAGGGGACAGGGAACCTAAGGGCTTTCTTT. Translation: CASSVEGTGNLRAFF.

About this clone: The junction differs from germline at one of its ends, possibly a read error. The chain has TRBV7-7 and TRBJ2-7; 8 bases align to TRBD1. Germline assignment: CDR1 SSHAT and CDR2 FNYEAQ (reference sequence). This CDR3 spans 14 amino acids. The CDR3 reads CASSAGGASYEQYF. The CDR3, as DNA: TGTGCTAGCAGCGCAGGGGGCGCATCCTACGAGCAGTACTTC. The full variable domain, with the rest looked up from reference TRBV7-7 and TRBJ2-7, is GAGVSQSPRYKVTKRGQDVTLRCDPISSHATLYWYQQALGQGPEFLTYFNYEAQPDKSGLPSDRFSAERPEGSISTLTIQRTEQRDSAMYRCASSAGGASYEQYFGPGTRLTVT.

This clone showed up just a few times. V usage is TRBV6-1 and J usage is TRBJ2-7; D might be TRBD2 (6 bases). CDR3 length: 16 residues. Trimming shortened V by 1 base and J by 7 bases, and 20 bases separated the two germline ends. CDR1 MNHNS and CDR2 SASEGT come from the germline V gene. The CDR3 DNA is TGTGCCAGCAGTGAAGGGAAACCCCTCCCGGAGGGAGAGCAGTACTTC. Translated: CASSEGKPLPEGEQYF.

The chain has TRBV7-8 and TRBJ2-7; the match to TRBD2 covers 9 bases. Germline loops: CDR1 SGHVS, CDR2 FQNEAQ. The CDR3 has 15 amino acids. The junction had 4 bases not matched to a gene; V was cut back by 2 bases and J by 2 bases. CDR3 nucleotide sequence: TGTGCCAGCAGCTTAATGAGCGGGAGGCCCTACGAGCAGTACTTC. This codes for CASSLMSGRPYEQYF.

This CDR3 reads CASSEGTGGYQETQYF. The CDR3 DNA sequence: TGTGCCAGCAGTGAAGGGACAGGGGGCTACCAAGAGACCCAGTACTTC. J is TRBJ2-5 and V is TRBV25-1, with TRBD1 matching 12 bases. Germline lookup yields CDR1 MGHDK and CDR2 SYGVNS. V gave up 2 bases and J gave up 0 bases; unmatched junction bases: 1. This CDR3 comprises 16 residues. The whole variable domain, remainder taken from reference TRBV25-1 and TRBJ2-5, is EADIYQTPRYLVIGTGKKITLECSQTMGHDKMYWYQQDPGMELHLIHYSYGVNSTEKGDLSSESTVSRIRTEHFPLTLESARPSHTSQYLCASSEGTGGYQETQYFGPGTRLLVL.

The J gene is TRBJ1-4, the V gene TRBV11-3; maybe TRBD1 (6 bases). Germline CDR1 and CDR2: SGHNT and YENEEA. Deletions cut 8 bases from V and 8 bases from J, with 15 bases between. This CDR3 has 13 residues. CDR3 sequence: CASGRTAEEKLFF. The CDR3 DNA sequence: TGTGCCAGCGGAAGGACAGCGGAGGAAAAACTGTTTTTT.

The rearrangement joins TRBV11-2 to TRBJ2-7; no definite D call. Looked up from germline, CDR1 is SGHAT and CDR2 is FQNNGV. CDR3 length equals 11 residues. V was trimmed by 3 bases and J by 6 bases, leaving 6 bases between them. CDR3 bases: TGTGCCAGCAGCTTCGTCGGCGAGCAGTACTTC. Its translation: CASSFVGEQYF.

The chain links TRBV15 to TRBJ1-5; 9 nucleotides line up with TRBD1. The CDR3 runs 20 residues. The trim removed 3 bases at V and 0 bases at J, leaving 15 bases unmatched. CDR1 LNHNV and CDR2 YYDKDF come from the germline V gene (reference sequence). The CDR3, as DNA: TGTGCCACCAGCAGTCCACCCAAAATTACAGGGGGCTCTAGCAATCAGCCCCAGCATTTT. Translating it yields CATSSPPKITGGSSNQPQHF.